This record concerns one T cell receptor beta chain sequence. What it binds is not known. A heparinised blood draw that averaged about 0.11 L was obtained once from each donor. CD4+ cells of the naive, central memory, regulatory and stem cell-like memory types were sorted via CD45RO/CCR7/CD25/CD127/CD95/CD27. The source of the sample is a study of beta chain features in type 1 diabetes. Study overall: Healthy donors and patients had similar age, gender and cell yields.

The authors reverse transcribed all of the isolated RNA, so sequencing captured expressed TCRB transcripts. Libraries were prepared by immunoSEQ multiplex PCR; TCRdb keeps only in-frame clonotypes and omits some of them. The sample lists some 350,000 clones; about 10% were seen once. Study results and limitations: Shorter TCRB CDR3s, moderately but significantly so, marked every one of the four CD4+ subsets in Type 1 diabetes patients.

The V gene end was trimmed by 4 bases and the J gene end by 4 bases; junction bases not matched to a gene: 6. The CDR3 is made up of 16 amino acids. Germline V lookup: CDR1 SGHTA, CDR2 FQGNSA. The V call is TRBV7-2, the J call TRBJ2-7; 14 bases are a match to TRBD2. This TCR came from a young man with type 1 diabetes. The sample taken for sequencing was central memory CD4+ T cells from blood. The CDR3 DNA reads as TGTGCCAGCAGCTCTGGGACTAGCGGGAGTCAGTACGAGCAGTACTTC. It is translated as CASSSGTSGSQYEQYF.